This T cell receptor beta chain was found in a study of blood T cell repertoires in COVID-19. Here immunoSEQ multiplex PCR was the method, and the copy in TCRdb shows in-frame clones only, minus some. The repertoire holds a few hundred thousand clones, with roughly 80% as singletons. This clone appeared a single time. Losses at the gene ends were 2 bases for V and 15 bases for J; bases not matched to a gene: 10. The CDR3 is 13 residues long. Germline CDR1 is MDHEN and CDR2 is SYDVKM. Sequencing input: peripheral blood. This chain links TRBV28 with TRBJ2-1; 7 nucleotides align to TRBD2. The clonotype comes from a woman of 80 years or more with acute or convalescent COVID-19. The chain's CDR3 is CASSLPPTSSPFF. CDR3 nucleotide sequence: TGTGCCAGCAGTTTACCCCCGACTAGCTCGCCGTTCTTC.